The following is a T cell receptor beta chain sequence with its context. This specimen belongs to a study of blood T cell repertoires in COVID-19. Produced via immunoSEQ multiplex PCR; TCRdb's table is partial and in-frame only. The sample holds some 340,000 clones, over 70% seen once. Specimen: peripheral blood. This receptor was taken from a man aged 25 to 40 with active or convalescent COVID-19.

This CDR3 reads CASSPLGQGISSYEQYF. The CDR3 nucleotides are TGTGCCAGCAGCCCACTTGGGCAGGGGATCAGCTCCTACGAGCAGTACTTC. The chain carries TRBV14 and TRBJ2-7, with a weak D call TRBD1 (6 bases). The CDR3 has 17 amino acids. Germline CDR1 SGHDN, CDR2 FVKESK. V was shortened by 4 bases and J by 0 bases, with 19 bases between the two germline ends.